This T cell receptor beta chain came from a study of T cells after yellow fever vaccination (dated by TCRdb to about 2019). Regarding the complete study: The SMART-Seq v4 Ultra Low Input RNA kit was used to prepare libraries from fractions with low cell numbers. Blood was collected at multiple timepoints before and after primary and secondary immunization, and bulk PBMC replicates and cell subsets were isolated. Two healthy male donors, one aged 18 to 29 and one aged 30 to 40 years, were included in the cohort. To follow T-cell clones before and after primary and booster YFV17D yellow fever vaccination, bulk TCR alpha and beta repertoires were sequenced over time. The paper's findings and limits, for the study overall: A small share of clonotypes was detected in both CD4 and CD8 compartments, with the overlap likely arising from convergent recombination. The study included only a couple of donors, which limits how far the findings can be generalized. FACS-sorted repertoires could contain abundant contaminating clonotypes from the bulk population, so computational filtering was required. Compared with the primary T-cell response, the secondary T-cell response was weaker but faster, peaking on day 5 rather than day 15. After the booster, most of the clones that had expanded following primary vaccination were detected again (roughly 97% of CD4 and 85% to 90% of CD8), which suggests that memory was broadly maintained.

Sequencing took place on an Illumina NovaSeq 6000. TCR cDNA was made using 5'RACE template switching, a step that added a universal primer site and unique molecular identifiers. Priming of cDNA synthesis was performed from both the TCR alpha and TCR beta constant segments. Library amplification used two PCR steps, and the second PCR step added sample barcodes and sequencing adapters. Sequencing of the libraries was done on either Illumina HiSeq 2500 (2x100 bp) or NovaSeq (2x150 bp). Per the source publication's procedure: MIGEC handled demultiplexing of reads and collapsing into UMI consensus sequences, while MiXCR performed V(D)J alignment. Clonotypes responding to the vaccine were identified with edgeR on replicate PBMC samples, with the criteria of FDR below 0.01 and a log2 fold change above 5 up to day 15. Bulk clonotypes were assigned CD4 or CD8 identity according to which sequenced CD4 or CD8 repertoire held them at higher abundance. The public reads were quality trimmed at Q25 with fastp and then assembled into clones with MiXCR by TCRdb, keeping productive beta chains. Here each entry gathers all rows of one CDR3 protein and keeps the most common genes and DNA. These V and J calls originate from TCRdb's pipeline instead of the authors' own analysis. Present in this sample are just over 300,000 distinct CDR3 sequences, 3.6% of which were seen just once. Around 20% of the sample comes from the top ten.

Reading the label with the study, this specimen's treatment or condition is: live attenuated yellow fever vaccine strain. At each blood-draw timepoint, two biological replicates of bulk PBMCs were obtained. A standard Ficoll-Paque protocol was used to isolate PBMCs from peripheral blood. RNA was extracted with TriZol from bulk PBMCs, CD4 and CD8 fractions, and dextramer-positive and dextramer-negative fractions. V was cut back by 6 bases and J by 3 bases, leaving a gap of 14 bases between them. As encoded in the germline V gene (reference sequence), CDR1 is DFQATT while CDR2 is SNEGSKA. The CDR3 holds 13 amino acids from the cysteine to the phenylalanine. The retained sequence is limited to the CDR3, 39 bases, with the frame set at the first base. This clonotype was detected only a few times. Its antigen target is currently unknown. The input lacks base qualities; no much larger clone sits a single base away.

This TCR came from a man between 18 and 35 years old who received the YFV17D yellow fever vaccine. This material consisted of PBMCs, taken on the day of the yellow fever booster vaccination. Here the chain combines TRBV20-1 and TRBJ1-2; D gene: possibly TRBD1, on 6 matching bases. DNA sequence: TGCAGTGCAAAGACAGGAGGGGACTATGGCTACACCTTC. This sequence encodes CSAKTGGDYGYTF.